Presented here are 28 T cell receptor beta chains from one specimen sequenced in a study of shared clonotypes between healthy human individuals (dated by TCRdb to the early 2020s). The library relied on the immunoSEQ multiplex PCR assay. The immuneACCESS repertoire file appears here via TCRdb, limited to in-frame rearrangements. These files lack a portion of the clones; in checked studies, under half of the deficit traces to unresolved V genes, and the cause of the others is not known. The sample yields 2.3 million or so clones; approximately 93% were counted once. Of the sample, 0.35% to 0.45% is held by the ten largest clones. Material for sequencing was naive CD4+ T cells from PBMCs. This specimen's cell subset or site label, per the study, means: CD45RA+ positively selected. Every receptor here comes from a man younger than 35 in good health. Some clones in this sample may be carry-over from other donors' samples.

The chain joins TRBV5-1 to TRBJ2-7; TRBD2 is a possible D gene (5 bases). The V and J ends lost 3 bases and 5 bases respectively, with 18 bases between them. CDR1 SGHRS and CDR2 YFSETQ come from the germline V gene. CDR3 length: 15 amino acids. The chain's CDR3 is CASSWGLAFYDEQYF. DNA of the CDR3: TGCGCCAGCAGCTGGGGTCTAGCTTTCTACGACGAGCAGTACTTC. Complete variable domain (other parts from reference TRBV5-1 and TRBJ2-7): KAGVTQTPRYLIKTRGQQVTLSCSPISGHRSVSWYQQTPGQGLQFLFEYFSETQRNKGNFPGRFSGRQFSNSRSEMNVSTLELGDSALYLCASSWGLAFYDEQYFGPGTRLTVT.

Only one count was recorded for this clone. The rearrangement uses TRBV18 and TRBJ2-2; no reliable D call. The CDR3 totals 14 residues. V was trimmed by 2 bases and J by 6 bases, leaving 10 bases between them. Germline values: CDR1 KGHSH, CDR2 LQKENI. The CDR3 is CASSPGGWAGELFF. CDR3 nucleotide sequence: TGTGCCAGCTCACCAGGCGGCTGGGCCGGGGAGCTGTTTTTT.

V and J are TRBV5-4 and TRBJ1-3; D gene uncertain. V dropped 3 bases and J dropped 0 bases, with 16 bases sitting between them. CDR3 length: 17 residues. Germline CDR1 is SGHNT and CDR2 is YYREEE (reference sequence). The CDR3 is CASSWSPSEGSGNTIYF. CDR3 in DNA: TGTGCCAGCAGCTGGAGCCCCTCTGAAGGCTCTGGAAACACCATATATTTT. The full variable domain, rest sourced from reference TRBV5-4 and TRBJ1-3, is ETGVTQSPTHLIKTRGQQVTLRCSSQSGHNTVSWYQQALGQGPQFIFQYYREEENGRGNFPPRFSGLQFPNYSSELNVNALELDDSALYLCASSWSPSEGSGNTIYFGEGSWLTVV.

The V gene is TRBV4-1, the J gene TRBJ2-7, with D perhaps matching TRBD2 (6 bases). The CDR3 is 13 residues long. Trimming shortened V by 4 bases and J by 4 bases, and 11 bases separated the two germline ends. Germline V lookup: CDR1 MGHRA, CDR2 YSYEKL. The CDR3 coding sequence is TGCGCCAGCAGCCGAGGAGGGCAATACGAGCAGTACTTC. It is translated as CASSRGGQYEQYF.

Only a few counts were recorded for this clone. The gene calls are TRBV28 and TRBJ1-1, with unresolved D. The CDR3 length is 13 residues. V was clipped by 2 bases and J by 4 bases, with 8 bases between them. Germline assignment: CDR1 MDHEN and CDR2 SYDVKM. This chain's CDR3 is CASSLGTPTEAFF. DNA of the CDR3: TGTGCCAGCAGTTTAGGAACACCCACTGAAGCTTTCTTT.

Worth noting for this clone: Other DNA sequences in this sample translate to the same CDR3. The chain links TRBV18 to TRBJ2-3; D is unclear. V lost 6 bases and J 0 bases, leaving 10 bases between the germline ends. This CDR3 has 14 residues. The germline V gene encodes CDR1 KGHSH and CDR2 LQKENI. The CDR3 DNA reads TGTGCCAGCTCGCTAGTCGAGAGCACAGATACGCAGTATTTT. It encodes CASSLVESTDTQYF.

The genes are TRBV4-1 and TRBJ2-7, with a tentative D call TRBD2 (6 bases). The CDR3 spans 14 residues. The V end was cut by 5 bases, the J end by 4 bases, with 15 bases between. The germline CDR1 and CDR2 sequences are MGHRA and YSYEKL. The CDR3 spells CASSGAGRGYEQYF. CDR3 coding DNA: TGCGCCAGCAGCGGTGCCGGGAGAGGGTACGAGCAGTACTTC.

As to this clone: The sample carries other DNA sequences with the same CDR3. V usage is TRBV18 and J usage is TRBJ2-1; 11 bases agree with TRBD2. The germline V gene encodes CDR1 KGHSH and CDR2 LQKENI. Trimming at V came to 1 base and at J to 7 bases, leaving 3 bases not matched to a gene. The length of the CDR3 is 15 residues. The CDR3 sequence: CASSPLAGGGNEQFF. CDR3 DNA sequence: TGTGCCAGCTCACCACTAGCGGGAGGGGGTAATGAGCAGTTCTTC.

The genes are TRBV29-1 and TRBJ2-1; 8 bases fit TRBD2. This CDR3 region has 16 residues. Per the germline V gene, CDR1 is SQVTM and CDR2 is ANQGSEA. The J segment lost 2 bases and the V segment lost 1 base, leaving 7 bases of the junction unmatched. DNA for the CDR3: TGCAGCGTTGAAGGGGTAGCGGGGCTTCCCTACAATGAGCAGTTCTTC. Its protein is CSVEGVAGLPYNEQFF.

As concerns this clone: This sample includes further DNA sequences coding for the same CDR3. The chain is built from TRBV5-1 and TRBJ2-2; 10 bases agree with TRBD2. CDR1 and CDR2 from the germline V gene are SGHRS and YFSETQ. J was trimmed by 0 bases and V by 6 bases; bases with no gene match: 2. The CDR3 sequence is 15 residues long. The CDR3: CASTLAGANTGELFF. The CDR3 bases are TGCGCCAGCACTCTAGCGGGAGCGAACACCGGGGAGCTGTTTTTT.

The genes are TRBV28 and TRBJ1-2, with 9 bases lining up with TRBD1. Germline V gene lookup returns CDR1 MDHEN and CDR2 SYDVKM. With V trimmed by 10 bases and J by 4 bases, 13 bases remained unmatched. This CDR3 has 15 residues. Here the CDR3 DNA reads TGTGCCACGACCCGGACAGGGGAAGGCGGCTATGGCTACACCTTC. It translates to CATTRTGEGGYGYTF.

V usage is TRBV28 and J usage is TRBJ2-1, with D perhaps matching TRBD2 (6 bases). CDR3 length: 10 residues. Trimming took 11 bases from V and 9 from J, leaving 11 bases between them. Germline CDR1 reads MDHEN; CDR2 reads SYDVKM. The CDR3 DNA reads TGTGCCGTCGGGGGACTTGAGCAGTTCTTC. This sequence encodes CAVGGLEQFF.

The sample holds one count of this clone. This rearrangement joins TRBV4-2 to TRBJ2-7, with D maybe TRBD2 (6 bases). Germline CDR1 is LGHNA and CDR2 is YNFKEQ. With 8 bases removed from V and 1 base from J, the gap between germline ends came to 15 bases. The CDR3 extends over 14 amino acids. CDR3 nucleotides: TGTGCCAGCTCAGGCCCGAGCGGGTCCTACGAGCAGTACTTC. Translation: CASSGPSGSYEQYF.

Details on this clone: At one end the junction does not follow the germline gene, possibly because of a read error. V gene TRBV5-4 combines with J gene TRBJ2-7, with D hard to call. From germline, CDR1 is SGHNT and CDR2 YYREEE (reference sequence). The CDR3 consists of 14 residues. The CDR3 protein is CASSLAKGSNEQYF. The CDR3 DNA reads as TGTGCCAGCAGCTTGGCCAAGGGCTCCAACGAGCAGTACTTC.

The J gene is TRBJ1-2, the V gene TRBV19; D may be TRBD1 (5 bases). CDR1 and CDR2 from the germline V gene are LNHDA and SQIVND (reference sequence). The CDR3 sequence is 14 residues long. V was clipped by 5 bases and J by 3 bases, with 13 bases between them. CDR3 bases: TGTGCCAGTAGTGTCCGGGACTCTGACTATGGCTACACCTTC. Amino acids: CASSVRDSDYGYTF.

The V gene is TRBV2, the J gene TRBJ1-1; D is possibly TRBD1 (5 bases). The germline CDR1 and CDR2 sequences are SNHLY and FYNNEI. The CDR3 extends over 12 amino acids. V was shortened by 0 bases and J by 9 bases, with 8 bases between the two germline ends. The CDR3 DNA reads TGTGCCAGCAGTGAAGCGGGGCGAAAAGCTTTCTTT. As protein: CASSEAGRKAFF.

The chain links TRBV19 to TRBJ2-5; D may be TRBD2 (7 bases). V was clipped by 6 bases and J by 1 base, with 15 bases between them. Germline CDR1 is LNHDA and CDR2 is SQIVND (reference sequence). The CDR3 extends over 15 amino acids. The CDR3 DNA reads as TGTGCCAGTAGACCACAAGGGGGGGTCCAAGAGACCCAGTACTTC. Its translation is CASRPQGGVQETQYF.

As to this clone: The same CDR3 also results from other DNA sequences found in this sample. This chain connects TRBV27 to TRBJ2-7, with a possible D match to TRBD1 (5 bases). V was trimmed by 3 bases and J by 2 bases, leaving 8 bases between them. The CDR3 length is 13 residues. Germline V lookup: CDR1 MNHEY, CDR2 SMNVEV (reference sequence). CDR3 sequence reads: CASSLGRAYEQYF. The CDR3 bases are TGTGCCAGCAGTTTGGGCAGGGCCTACGAGCAGTACTTC.

The J gene is TRBJ2-6, the V gene TRBV7-8; perhaps TRBD1 as D (6 bases). CDR3 length: 17 residues. Trimming stripped 5 bases from V and 0 bases from J, with 14 bases between. CDR1 and CDR2 from the germline V gene are SGHVS and FQNEAQ. CDR3 coding DNA: TGTGCCAGCAGCCTTCGGACAGCGAACTCTGGGGCCAACGTCCTGACTTTC. The encoded protein is CASSLRTANSGANVLTF.

The rearrangement joins TRBV11-3 to TRBJ1-2, with D possibly being TRBD1 (5 bases). CDR1 is SGHNT and CDR2 is YENEEA in the germline V gene. The CDR3 covers 13 residues. Trimming stripped 5 bases from V and 4 bases from J, with 11 bases between. CDR3 coding DNA: TGTGCCAGCAGCCAACCTGGGGGCTATGGCTACACCTTC. It translates to CASSQPGGYGYTF.

J is TRBJ1-5 and V is TRBV6-1, with D unclear. Trimming pared 1 base from V and 6 bases from J, leaving 7 bases between. The length of the CDR3 is 13 residues. The V gene's germline CDR1 is MNHNS and CDR2 SASEGT. CDR3 in DNA: TGTGCCAGCAGTGAAGGGTTTTCTCAGCCCCAGCATTTT. Protein sequence: CASSEGFSQPQHF.

V is TRBV2 and J is TRBJ2-2, with 7 positions matching TRBD2. The germline V gene has CDR1 SNHLY and CDR2 FYNNEI. The CDR3 length is 18 residues. V gave up 3 bases and J gave up 3 bases; unmatched junction bases: 13. DNA for the CDR3: TGTGCCAGCAGTGAGACTAGCAGCCGAACAGTGGACACCGGGGAGCTGTTTTTT. Translated, it gives CASSETSSRTVDTGELFF.

The chain has TRBV7-8 and TRBJ2-1, with 8 bases fitting TRBD1. After removal of 3 bases from V and 5 bases from J, the junction contained 12 bases not matched to a gene. The germline gives CDR1 SGHVS, CDR2 FQNEAQ. The CDR3 contains 17 residues. CDR3 DNA: TGTGCCAGCAGCTTGAAGCGGCAGGGGGCGAGGGACAATGAGCAGTTCTTC. Translating it yields CASSLKRQGARDNEQFF.

V is TRBV5-8 and J is TRBJ1-3; D is unresolved. This CDR3 has 15 amino acids. The germline V gene encodes CDR1 SGHTS and CDR2 YDEGEE. The germline V and J ends were trimmed by 0 bases and 0 bases, with 7 bases remaining between them. Here the CDR3 DNA reads TGTGCCAGCAGCTTGGAGTACGGCTCTGGAAACACCATATATTTT. Protein product: CASSLEYGSGNTIYF.

The chain links TRBV9 to TRBJ1-2; TRBD1 matches 12 bases. From germline, CDR1 is SGDLS and CDR2 YYNGEE. V lost 4 bases and J lost 3; bases outside the gene matches: 13. This CDR3 comprises 18 residues. The CDR3 is CASSPREGQGAAYYGYTF. CDR3 DNA sequence: TGTGCCAGCAGCCCCCGAGAGGGACAGGGGGCGGCGTACTATGGCTACACCTTC.

The chain carries TRBV27 and TRBJ2-2; D may be TRBD2 (6 bases). The CDR3 runs to 16 residues. Trimming removed 3 bases at V and 2 bases at J, with 13 bases between. The V gene's germline CDR1 is MNHEY and CDR2 SMNVEV (reference sequence). CDR3 in DNA: TGTGCCAGCAGTTTCCGGATGGCGGGAAACACCGGGGAGCTGTTTTTT. Its translation is CASSFRMAGNTGELFF.

This clone was picked up one time. The CDR3 protein is CASSLEGTPGRETQYF. The CDR3 DNA reads as TGCGCCAGCAGCTTGGAAGGGACCCCCGGACGGGAGACCCAGTACTTC. The rearrangement uses TRBV5-1 and TRBJ2-5, with D tentatively TRBD1 or TRBD2 (5 bases each). Per germline, CDR1 SGHRS and CDR2 YFSETQ. The CDR3 is 16 amino acids. The ends were cut back, 0 bases at V and 5 bases at J, with 17 bases in the middle.

V is TRBV9 and J is TRBJ1-3; TRBD1 might be the D (5 bases). The CDR3 is made up of 17 amino acids. V lost 0 bases to trimming and J lost 1 base, with 14 bases between them. From germline, CDR1 is SGDLS and CDR2 YYNGEE. Here the CDR3 reads CASSVATTGSSGNTIYF. The CDR3 DNA sequence: TGTGCCAGCAGCGTAGCTACAACAGGTAGTTCTGGAAACACCATATATTTT.